This T cell receptor (beta chain) originates from a study of blood T cell repertoires in COVID-19. The length of the CDR3 is 18 residues. Per the germline V gene, CDR1 is GTSNPN and CDR2 is SVGIG (reference sequence). V lost 3 bases and J lost 0; bases outside the gene matches: 9. Here immunoSEQ multiplex PCR was the method, and the copy in TCRdb shows in-frame clones only, minus some. This sample has a few hundred thousand clones, with approximately 84% found just once. The sample was PBMCs or T cells enriched from blood (not recorded which). This sequence joins TRBV30 and TRBJ1-6, with 9 positions matching TRBD1. The clonotype originates from a man aged 35 to 55 who had recovered from COVID-19. The CDR3: CAWRKGTGRASYNSPLHF. The DNA for the CDR3 is TGTGCCTGGAGGAAAGGGACAGGGAGGGCCTCCTATAATTCACCCCTCCACTTT.